A selection of T cell receptor beta chains follows, all from one sample in a study of cytomegalovirus exposure and HLA in healthy donors. Data came from immunoSEQ multiplex PCR; TCRdb stores just in-frame clones and leaves some out. The sample includes about 220,000 clones, approximately 82% of them seen just once. The sequencing sample was made of PBMCs. These receptors all stem from a man younger than 35 in good health and CMV-seronegative. Each CDR3 is given without its conserved first and last residue. The D gene is left open where the match is weak.

D	J	V	CDR3
-	TRBJ2-1	TRBV5-4	ASSLEGRGVYNEQF
-	TRBJ2-7	TRBV4-2	ASSPGGREYYEQY
-	TRBJ1-2	TRBV6-1	ASSEGYGGGYT
-	TRBJ2-3	TRBV6-1	ASSDADTQY
-	TRBJ2-1	TRBV11-3	ASSVYGGNYNEQF
TRBD2	TRBJ2-1	TRBV9	ASSVEGLAGNEQF
-	TRBJ1-1	TRBV10-3	AIRMTVNTEAF
TRBD2	TRBJ2-3	TRBV11-2	ASSLTSGLAGGGDTQY
TRBD1	TRBJ1-5	TRBV28	ASSAVGSQGFNQPQH
-	TRBJ1-1	TRBV28	ASSLKQENTEAF
-	TRBJ2-1	TRBV5-1	ASSIGTGGEQF
-	TRBJ1-2	TRBV2	ASSGRRSYGHT
TRBD1	TRBJ2-4	TRBV4-1	ASSQRTGAPGSAKNIQY
-	TRBJ1-2	TRBV6-5	ASSGLRIEGYT
-	TRBJ1-1	TRBV5-1	ASSLRGGTEAF